This TCR beta chain came from a study of T cells in tuberculosis. Study overall: This South African cohort compared adolescents with or without latent tuberculosis against adults with active tuberculosis.

The CDR3 sequence is 18 residues long. Trimming cost V 4 bases and J 0 bases; bases outside gene matches: 12. Germline values: CDR1 KGHSH, CDR2 LQKENI. About this clone itself: Its antigen is undetermined.

Libraries were prepared by immunoSEQ multiplex PCR; TCRdb keeps only in-frame clonotypes and omits some of them. The sample consists of around 45,000 clones, approximately 94% of them appearing once. Whole-study results and caveats: Shorter CDR3-alpha in active tuberculosis partly drove smaller distances. Active tuberculosis alpha repertoires lay closer to GMM-specific TCRs than controls'. GEM motif frequencies gave about 70% accuracy; the GMM repertoire gave approximately 90%.

The chain employs TRBV18 and TRBJ2-1; 7 bases map to TRBD1. The sequenced sample consisted of PBMCs. The clonotype was recovered from a donor aged 5 to 30 with latent tuberculosis or without tuberculosis infection. Some clones in this sample may be carry-over from other donors' samples. CDR3 sequence: CASSRDRTLPSSYNEQFF. The CDR3 DNA follows: TGTGCCAGCTCACGGGACAGAACATTACCGAGCTCCTACAATGAGCAGTTCTTC.